This T cell receptor beta chain was sequenced during a study of OX40 agonist ivuxolimab in advanced cancers. Turning to the study itself: The dose-escalation cohort was over 65% male, with a mean age of around 60 years, ranging roughly 23 to 79.

Germline V gene lookup returns CDR1 SGHRS and CDR2 YFSETQ. V was cut by 4 bases and J by 0 bases, with 19 bases left in between. This CDR3 has 17 amino acids. The protocol was immunoSEQ multiplex PCR, while the TCRdb copy is restricted to in-frame clones and leaves out a portion. The sample comprises over 70,000 clones, around 89% of which are singletons, and around 0.51% rests with the top ten. This sequence joins TRBV5-1 and TRBJ1-2; D is undetermined. The material was CD4+ or CD8+ T cells sorted from blood, obtained in a trial of the OX40 agonist ivuxolimab. The source of this sequence is an adult with an advanced solid tumor such as melanoma, head and neck, liver or kidney cancer. The CDR3 spells CASSLRGSEASNYGYTF. Written as DNA, the CDR3 is TGCGCCAGCAGCCTGAGAGGTTCGGAGGCATCTAACTATGGCTACACCTTC.